This T cell receptor beta chain was captured in a study of CD8+CD57+ T cells in acquired aplastic anemia. The wider study: Healthy donor CD4+ cell samples had a mean of around 10 million reads.

Profiles of TCR beta VDJ and CDR3 were generated from a genomic DNA template. A single record per CDR3 protein comes from TCRdb applying MiXCR to the reads. The sample carries about 110,000 distinct CDR3 sequences, around 53% recorded once. The germline V gene encodes CDR1 SGHVS and CDR2 FNYEAQ. This CDR3 comprises 13 residues. Trimming removed 5 bases at V and 6 bases at J, with 14 bases between. The V and J genes are TRBV7-6 and TRBJ2-7; possibly TRBD1 or TRBD2 for D (6 bases each). The sequenced sample consisted of sorted CD4+, CD8+, or CD8+CD57+ T cells (not recorded which) from PBMCs. The source is a human donor in good health, serving as a control. CDR3 residues: CASSPAGGLEQYF. The CDR3 DNA is TGTGCCAGCAGCCCGGCCGGGGGCCTCGAGCAGTACTTC.